A selection of T cell receptor beta chains follows, all from one sample in a study of control samples from healthy donors and cancer patients. Generated by immunoSEQ multiplex PCR, the TCRdb table keeps only in-frame clones and is missing some. The sample carries around 180,000 clones, 75% to 95% recorded once. Sequencing was carried out using blood. These receptors all come from a woman between 40 and 50 years old in good health. Each CDR3 is given with its conserved first and last residue. D genes are given only for firm matches. For some rows the clone size is stated as once, few or many, or as a class when expanded; others skip it.

abundance,v_gene,d_gene,j_gene,CDR3aa,CDR3nt
.,TRBV7-9,.,TRBJ2-3,CASSRGLETDTQYF,TGTGCCAGCAGCCGGGGTCTAGAAACAGATACGCAGTATTTT
.,TRBV21-1,.,TRBJ1-2,CASVEDPNYGYTF,TGTGCCAGCGTCGAGGACCCTAACTATGGCTACACCTTC
.,TRBV27,TRBD2,TRBJ2-1,CASSELAGAYNEQFF,TGTGCCAGCAGCGAATTGGCGGGAGCGTACAATGAGCAGTTCTTC
.,TRBV6-5,.,TRBJ1-2,CASTGGSIYGYTF,TGTGCCAGCACCGGAGGGTCTATCTATGGCTACACCTTC
.,TRBV2,.,TRBJ1-1,CASSFMGPLMNTEAFF,TGTGCCAGCAGTTTTATGGGACCGCTTATGAACACTGAAGCTTTCTTT
once,TRBV6-5,TRBD1,TRBJ1-2,CASRDGTDSDYTF,TGTGCCAGCAGGGACGGGACAGACTCGGACTACACCTTC
few,TRBV19,.,TRBJ1-5,CASSIDRGENQPQHF,TGTGCCAGTAGTATAGATCGGGGGGAGAATCAGCCCCAGCATTTT
.,TRBV7-6,.,TRBJ1-2,CASSLSGADYGYTF,TGTGCCAGCAGCTTATCCGGCGCAGACTATGGCTACACCTTC
.,TRBV3-1/TRBV3-2,TRBD1,TRBJ1-6,CASSTDRGGSPLHF,TGTGCCAGCAGCACGGACAGGGGCGGTTCACCCCTCCACTTT
.,TRBV6-5,.,TRBJ1-1,CASSLQQNTEAFF,TGTGCCAGCAGTCTACAGCAGAACACTGAAGCTTTCTTT
.,TRBV7-8,.,TRBJ2-1,CASSLLNEQFF,TGTGCCAGCAGCTTGTTAAATGAGCAGTTCTTC
.,TRBV4-1,.,TRBJ2-3,CASSQYWTGGGDTQYF,TGCGCCAGCAGCCAATACTGGACCGGAGGTGGAGATACGCAGTATTTT
.,TRBV2,TRBD1,TRBJ1-5,CASSLQGLNQPQHF,TGTGCCAGCAGTCTACAGGGGCTTAATCAGCCCCAGCATTTT
.,TRBV12-3/TRBV12-4,.,TRBJ1-2,CASSLSTGSGYTF,TGTGCCAGCAGTTTGTCAACAGGGAGCGGCTACACCTTC
.,TRBV11-3,TRBD1,TRBJ2-3,CASSFRGRSTDTQYF,TGTGCCAGCAGCTTTAGGGGGCGGAGCACAGATACGCAGTATTTT
once,TRBV5-4,.,TRBJ2-1,CASSATRGLYNEQFF,TGTGCCAGCAGCGCCACGAGGGGCCTCTACAATGAGCAGTTCTTC
.,TRBV4-2,.,TRBJ2-7,CASSQERGSYEQYF,TGTGCCAGCAGCCAAGAGAGGGGGTCCTACGAGCAGTACTTC
few,TRBV24-1,.,TRBJ2-3,CATGTVSGAGTDTQYF,TGTGCCACCGGAACGGTGTCGGGGGCCGGCACAGATACGCAGTATTTT
.,TRBV4-1,TRBD1,TRBJ2-7,CASSQVQGDYEQYF,TGCGCCAGCAGCCAGGTACAGGGGGACTACGAGCAGTACTTC
.,TRBV5-4,TRBD2,TRBJ2-7,CASSLLAGGRLEQYF,TGTGCCAGCAGCTTGTTGGCGGGGGGGCGCCTCGAGCAGTACTTC
.,TRBV6-5,TRBD1,TRBJ1-3,CASGTVGTIYF,TGTGCCAGCGGGACAGTGGGAACCATATATTTT
once,TRBV5-4,TRBD2,TRBJ2-3,CASSLEAGRADTQYF,TGTGCCAGCAGCTTGGAAGCGGGGAGGGCAGATACGCAGTATTTT
.,TRBV9,.,TRBJ1-2,CASSAGDRLFGYTF,TGTGCCAGCAGCGCCGGCGACAGATTATTCGGCTACACCTTC
.,TRBV24-1,.,TRBJ2-3,CATSDATRGSGDTQYF,TGTGCCACCAGTGATGCAACTAGGGGTTCGGGAGATACGCAGTATTTT
.,TRBV28,.,TRBJ1-5,CASKGGRTAGQPQHF,TGTGCCAGCAAAGGCGGACGGACGGCCGGACAGCCCCAGCATTTT
.,TRBV3-1/TRBV3-2,.,TRBJ2-7,CASSPFLGTVYEQYF,TGTGCCAGCAGCCCTTTTCTGGGAACGGTTTACGAGCAGTACTTC
once,TRBV11-2,.,TRBJ1-3,CASSSRGDGNTIYF,TGTGCCAGCAGCTCCCGGGGAGACGGAAACACCATATATTTT
.,TRBV5-5,.,TRBJ1-1,CASSLWGGNTEAFF,TGTGCCAGCAGCTTGTGGGGAGGAAACACTGAAGCTTTCTTT
.,TRBV27,TRBD1,TRBJ2-7,CASSPTTGGSYEQYF,TGTGCCAGCAGTCCCACGACAGGGGGGTCCTACGAGCAGTACTTC
.,TRBV4-1,.,TRBJ1-1,CASSQESNLTAVF,TGCGCCAGCAGCCAAGAGTCGAATCTGACAGCGGTCTTT
few,TRBV10-1,.,TRBJ1-3,CASGRNREPGNTIYF,TGCGCCAGCGGACGAAACAGGGAACCTGGAAACACCATATATTTT
.,TRBV7-8,TRBD2,TRBJ2-7,CASSLERGPYEQYF,TGTGCCAGCAGCTTAGAGCGGGGCCCCTACGAGCAGTACTTC
.,TRBV5-1,.,TRBJ2-3,CASSLGGRDTQYF,TGCGCCAGCAGCTTGGGGGGTCGAGATACGCAGTATTTT
.,TRBV5-1,TRBD2,TRBJ2-1,CASSFETSGGGEQFF,TGCGCCAGCAGCTTCGAGACTAGCGGGGGAGGTGAGCAGTTCTTC
.,TRBV10-3,TRBD1,TRBJ1-4,CAISESGRGEEKLFF,TGTGCCATCAGTGAGTCAGGCAGGGGGGAAGAAAAACTGTTTTTT
.,TRBV11-3,.,TRBJ2-1,CASSGGYDSYNEQFF,TGTGCCAGCAGTGGAGGGTATGACTCCTACAATGAGCAGTTCTTC
.,TRBV25-1,.,TRBJ1-3,CASSETGRGNTIYF,TGTGCCAGCAGTGAAACGGGAAGGGGAAACACCATATATTTT
few,TRBV7-9,.,TRBJ2-2,CASSFLGEGELFF,TGTGCCAGCAGCTTTTTAGGGGAAGGGGAGCTGTTTTTT
.,TRBV5-1,.,TRBJ1-1,CASSWDGSAPEAFF,TGCGCCAGCAGCTGGGACGGATCGGCTCCTGAAGCTTTCTTT